These 7 T cell receptor beta chains share one sample of origin, sequenced in a study of patients and donors after allogeneic stem cell transplantation. TCRdb reanalysed the RT-PCR reads using MiXCR and keeps one entry per CDR3 protein. The table shows roughly 880,000 distinct CDR3 sequences, with roughly 18% occurring only once. Material: blood, either unsorted or a sorted T cell fraction (not recorded which). These receptors were obtained from a human donor who was either an allogeneic HSCT recipient or a stem cell or donor lymphocyte infusion donor (not recorded which). It is not recorded whose cells these are; they may come from a transplant donor.

This clonotype was detected many times. CDR3 sequence: CASSLQWGPWNEQFF. Written as DNA, the CDR3 is TGTGCCAGCAGCTTACAGTGGGGCCCGTGGAATGAGCAGTTCTTC. The chain has TRBV7-9 and TRBJ2-1; possibly TRBD1 for D (5 bases). Germline lookup yields CDR1 SEHNR and CDR2 FQNEAQ (reference sequence). The CDR3 covers 15 residues. V gave up 2 bases and J gave up 7 bases, with 15 bases separating them.

The chain couples TRBV5-5 to TRBJ2-7; D unresolved. This CDR3 comprises 15 residues. V was cut by 6 bases and J by 2 bases, with 18 bases left in between. CDR1 SGHKS and CDR2 YYEKEE come from the germline V gene (reference sequence). The CDR3 sequence is CASTPYDLLPYEQYF. CDR3 nucleotides: TGTGCCAGCACCCCCTACGACCTCCTTCCCTACGAGCAGTACTTC.

This clonotype was counted only a few times. The chain carries TRBV29-1 and TRBJ2-5; no clear D gene. Deletions cut 5 bases from V and 3 bases from J, with 7 bases between. The germline V gene has CDR1 SQVTM and CDR2 ANQGSEA. The CDR3 runs to 11 residues. CDR3 protein: CSVRRKETQYF. CDR3 coding DNA: TGCAGCGTTCGGCGTAAAGAGACCCAGTACTTC.

This clonotype appeared a few times. The chain has TRBV19 and TRBJ2-1, with TRBD2 matching over 8 bases. The V gene end was trimmed by 10 bases and the J gene end by 6 bases; junction bases not matched to a gene: 14. The germline V gene has CDR1 LNHDA and CDR2 SQIVND (reference sequence). This CDR3 has 15 residues. CDR3 protein: CATRTGGGDPNEQFF. DNA for the CDR3: TGTGCCACCAGAACCGGGGGGGGAGATCCCAATGAGCAGTTCTTC.

The chain couples TRBV5-1 to TRBJ2-3; 7 bases align to TRBD2. Germline-derived CDR1 and CDR2 are SGHRS and YFSETQ. The CDR3 is 16 amino acids. V was clipped by 0 bases and J by 8 bases; unmatched bases: 12. The DNA for the CDR3 is TGCGCCAGCAGCTTGGGATCCGGACTAGGTACTCCTACGCAGTATTTT. This codes for CASSLGSGLGTPTQYF.

This clonotype was found many times. V usage is TRBV12-3 or TRBV12-4 and J usage is TRBJ1-5; possibly TRBD1 for D (5 bases). The ends were cut back, 8 bases at V and 0 bases at J, with 14 bases in the middle. This CDR3 has 15 residues. The chain's CDR3 is CASLPGGYSNQPQHF. CDR3 bases: TGTGCCAGCCTGCCGGGGGGATATAGCAATCAGCCCCAGCATTTT.

V usage is TRBV7-9 and J usage is TRBJ2-5; TRBD1 matches 7 bases. The J segment lost 5 bases and the V segment lost 6 bases, leaving 9 bases of the junction unmatched. The length of the CDR3 is 14 residues. The V gene's germline CDR1 is SEHNR and CDR2 FQNEAQ (reference sequence). The CDR3 spells CASSPQGLVETQYF. Written as DNA, the CDR3 is TGTGCCAGCAGTCCACAGGGGCTCGTTGAGACCCAGTACTTC.